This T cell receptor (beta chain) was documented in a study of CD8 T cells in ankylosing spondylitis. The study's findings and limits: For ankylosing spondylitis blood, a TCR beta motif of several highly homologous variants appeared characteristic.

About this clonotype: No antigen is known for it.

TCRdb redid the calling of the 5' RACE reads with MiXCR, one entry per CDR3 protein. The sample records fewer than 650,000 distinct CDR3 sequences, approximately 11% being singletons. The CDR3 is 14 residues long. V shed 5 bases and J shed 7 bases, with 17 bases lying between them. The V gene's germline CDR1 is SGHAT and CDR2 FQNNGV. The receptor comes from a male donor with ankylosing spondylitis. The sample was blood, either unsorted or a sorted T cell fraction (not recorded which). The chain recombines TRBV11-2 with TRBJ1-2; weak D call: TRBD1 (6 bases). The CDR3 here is CASSAHRVPFGYTF. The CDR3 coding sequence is TGTGCCAGCAGCGCCCACAGGGTACCTTTTGGCTACACCTTC. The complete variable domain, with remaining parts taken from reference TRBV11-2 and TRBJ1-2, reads EAGVAQSPRYKIIEKRQSVAFWCNPISGHATLYWYQQILGQGPKLLIQFQNNGVVDDSQLPKDRFSAERLKGVDSTLKIQPAKLEDSAVYLCASSAHRVPFGYTFGSGTRLTVV.